This TCR beta chain was obtained from a study of blood T cell repertoires in COVID-19. The CDR3 runs 19 residues. Germline V CDR1 and CDR2: SGHVS, FNYEAQ. The V gene end was trimmed by 2 bases and the J gene end by 4 bases; junction bases not matched to a gene: 14. Sequencing used immunoSEQ multiplex PCR; TCRdb keeps in-frame clones, though not all of them. This sample yields under 300,000 clones, of which roughly 88% are seen a single time; under 2.5% belongs to the top ten. The chain is built from TRBV7-6 and TRBJ2-1; 10 nucleotides match TRBD2. Sequenced: PBMCs or T cells enriched from blood (not recorded which). This receptor was obtained from a woman aged 45-65 years who had recovered from COVID-19. The CDR3 reads CASSLWEIGAGGTYNEQFF. CDR3 nucleotide sequence: TGTGCCAGCAGCTTATGGGAAATAGGAGCGGGGGGGACTTACAATGAGCAGTTCTTC.